The clone carrying this T cell receptor beta chain came up many times. Its antigen is unknown. This sample was taken from a study of T cells in Graves' hyperthyroidism and ophthalmopathy. From germline, CDR1 is DFQATT and CDR2 SNEGSKA (reference sequence). V was cut by 2 bases and J by 6 bases, with 17 bases left in between. The CDR3 has 15 residues. Graves' hyperthyroidism was deemed stable given no ophthalmopathy progression within 18 months. The CDR3 regions of TCR beta were amplified from RNA transcripts. The HTBI primer set served for first-round RT-PCR of the TCR CDR3. TCRdb ran MiXCR on the multiplex PCR reads and lists one entry per CDR3 protein. The table records a few hundred thousand distinct CDR3 sequences, around 14% of them present only once. General observations from the study: The blood repertoire included most of the expanded thyroid clonotypes above 0.001. Ophthalmopathy was distinguished from stable hyperthyroidism by 13 V-J signatures.

The receptor's source is a woman between 25 and 40 years old with Graves' hyperthyroidism. Material for sequencing was blood. V and J are TRBV20-1 and TRBJ2-1; perhaps TRBD2 as D (6 bases). The CDR3 reads CSARQRGGWGNEQFF. CDR3 bases: TGCAGTGCTAGACAACGGGGAGGTTGGGGCAATGAGCAGTTCTTC.